The T cell receptor (beta chain) under discussion was sequenced for a study of blood T cell repertoires in COVID-19. Study summary: Acute and convalescent COVID-19 specimens originated in the United States, Italy and Spain. Nucleic acid was either cDNA or gDNA, and it came from T cells, B-cell-depleted T cells, or PBMCs.

In the original workflow: By means of reference gene primer amplification, nucleated cell counts were estimated. Method: immunoSEQ multiplex PCR; TCRdb's copy keeps in-frame clones and lacks some. The DNA gave D and trimming, while V, J and clone size come from that table. The sample records just under 150,000 clones, over 85% being singletons. The CDR3 has 16 amino acids. This chain uses TRBV21-1 with TRBJ1-2. TRBV21-1 is noted as a pseudogene. The sample was peripheral blood. This TCR derives from a human donor in a cohort sampled during active COVID-19. The CDR3 loop is CASSKEGPGGNYGYTF. CDR3 in DNA: TGTGCCAGCAGCAAAGAAGGCCCGGGGGGTAACTATGGCTACACCTTC.